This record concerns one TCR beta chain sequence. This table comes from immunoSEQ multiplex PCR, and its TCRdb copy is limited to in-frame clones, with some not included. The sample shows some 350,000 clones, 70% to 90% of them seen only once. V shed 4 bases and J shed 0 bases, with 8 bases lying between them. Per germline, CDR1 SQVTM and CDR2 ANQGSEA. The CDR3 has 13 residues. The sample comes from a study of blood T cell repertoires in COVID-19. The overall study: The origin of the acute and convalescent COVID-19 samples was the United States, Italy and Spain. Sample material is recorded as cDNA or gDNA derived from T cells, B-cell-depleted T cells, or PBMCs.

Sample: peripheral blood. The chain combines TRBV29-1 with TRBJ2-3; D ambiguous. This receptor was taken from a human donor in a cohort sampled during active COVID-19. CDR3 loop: CSVVVRSTDTQYF. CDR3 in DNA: TGCAGCGTTGTGGTCAGAAGCACAGATACGCAGTATTTT.